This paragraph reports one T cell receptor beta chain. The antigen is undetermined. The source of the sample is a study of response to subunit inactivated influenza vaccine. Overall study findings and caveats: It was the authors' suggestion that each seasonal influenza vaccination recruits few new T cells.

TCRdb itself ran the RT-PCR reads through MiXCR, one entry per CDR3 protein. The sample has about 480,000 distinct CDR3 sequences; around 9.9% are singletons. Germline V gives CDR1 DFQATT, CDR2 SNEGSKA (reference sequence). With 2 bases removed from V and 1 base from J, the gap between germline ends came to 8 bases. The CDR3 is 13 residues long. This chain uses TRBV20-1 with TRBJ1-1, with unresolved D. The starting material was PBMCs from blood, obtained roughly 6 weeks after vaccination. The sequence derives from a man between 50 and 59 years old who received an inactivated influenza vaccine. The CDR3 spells CSARILTNTEAFF. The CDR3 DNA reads TGCAGTGCTAGAATCCTGACGAACACTGAAGCTTTCTTT.